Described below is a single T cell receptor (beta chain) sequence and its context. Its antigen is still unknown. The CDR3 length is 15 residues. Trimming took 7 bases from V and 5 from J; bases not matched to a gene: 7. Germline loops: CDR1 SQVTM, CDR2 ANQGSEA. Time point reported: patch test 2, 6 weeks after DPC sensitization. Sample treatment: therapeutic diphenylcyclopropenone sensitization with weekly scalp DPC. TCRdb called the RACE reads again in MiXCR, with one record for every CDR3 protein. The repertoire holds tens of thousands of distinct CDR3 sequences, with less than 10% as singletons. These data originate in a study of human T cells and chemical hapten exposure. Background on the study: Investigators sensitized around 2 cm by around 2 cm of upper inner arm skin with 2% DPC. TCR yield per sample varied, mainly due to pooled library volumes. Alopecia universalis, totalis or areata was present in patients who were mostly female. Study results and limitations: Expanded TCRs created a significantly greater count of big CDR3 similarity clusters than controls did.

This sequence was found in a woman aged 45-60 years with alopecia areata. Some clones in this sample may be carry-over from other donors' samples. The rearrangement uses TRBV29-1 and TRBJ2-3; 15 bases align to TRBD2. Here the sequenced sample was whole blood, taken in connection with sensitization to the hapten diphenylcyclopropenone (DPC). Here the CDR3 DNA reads TGCAGCGCTTGGACTAGCGGGGGGGAAGGAGATACGCAGTATTTT. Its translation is CSAWTSGGEGDTQYF.